The entry below describes one TCR beta chain. Its target is unknown. These data originate in a study of cytomegalovirus exposure and HLA in healthy donors. Study-wide background: Early on, a data release was issued that held 80 million or so unique TCRs from HLA-typed donors.

Regarding the study as a whole: CMV serostatus was the sole immune exposure information available. Sequencing artifact likely explains a cluster of highly shared sequence variants.

The PCR employed 60 Vbeta primers together with 13 Jbeta primers. The protocol was immunoSEQ multiplex PCR, while the TCRdb copy is restricted to in-frame clones and leaves out a portion. This table has 150,000 to 200,000 clones, over 75% appearing once. Sequenced input: PBMCs. The sequence derives from a middle-aged man in good health and CMV-seropositive.

The CDR3 coding sequence is TGTGCCAGCTCACAGGGGTTTCGGGCAGATACGCAGTATTTT. Translated, it gives CASSQGFRADTQYF. This chain uses TRBV18 with TRBJ2-3; weak D call: TRBD1 (5 bases). This CDR3 comprises 14 residues. Trimming removed 4 bases at V and 4 bases at J, with 12 bases between. CDR1 and CDR2 (germline): KGHSH, LQKENI.